This TCR beta chain was obtained from a study of blood T cells in healthy people across ages (dated by TCRdb to the mid-2010s). Turning to the overall study: Template switching captured roughly one uniquely barcoded TCR beta cDNA molecule per two T cells in model experiments. Age-related changes in TCR beta repertoire diversity were measured in the study by deep sequencing normalized with unique cDNA molecular identifiers. Four age groups were formed from the donors: young (average approximately 15 years), middle-aged (approximately 40), aged (approximately 60) and long-lived (82). To avoid experimental bias, donors of different ages were spread randomly across the sequencing lanes. Using the same blood draw, the study looked at two additional independent replicas of 1 million unique cDNA reads for two donors, one aged 18 to 30 and the other aged 80 or older. Study-wide conclusions, independent of this receptor: Observed TCR beta diversity correlated strongly with the percentage of naive T cells measured by flow cytometry. Compared with the aged group, more naive CD4+ T cells, fewer expanded clones and increased TCR diversity were shown by the long-lived group, suggesting age selection. Total diversity estimates from one million sequenced T cells were considered lower bounds and underestimates. Because donor CMV infection status was unknown, age-related changes in expanded clonotypes were potentially confounded. As age increased, observed TCR beta diversity per million T cells dropped in a roughly linear way, and a significant reduction was already evident by age around 41. Bulk unsorted PBMC profiling prevented conclusive comparison of naive and antigen-experienced compartments.

Trimming takes 5 bases off V and 3 bases off J; junction bases not matched to a gene: 6. The germline V gene sets CDR1 to SGHTA and CDR2 to FQGNSA. The CDR3 runs 15 residues from the cysteine to the phenylalanine. Just the 45-base CDR3 DNA is kept, in frame starting at base 1. The 40 or so donors, aged about 6 to 95 years, were systemically healthy Caucasian individuals from Russia. Each donor gave roughly 11 milliliters of peripheral blood, drawn into EDTA-treated Vacutainer tubes. Ficoll-Paque density-gradient centrifugation was used to isolate PBMCs, with at least 6 million per sample. Trizol reagent was used to extract total RNA from the PBMCs, yielding at least 5.5 micrograms per sample. Naive CD45RAhigh/CD27high T cell percentages were measured by flow cytometry on a PBMC aliquot from every donor. On this clonotype itself: It lacks a known antigen. Per-nucleotide qualities are absent, and no much larger clonotype sits a single base away.

Preparation of the library involved 5' RACE. The listed sequencing device is Illumina HiSeq 2500. A second PCR of about 7 to 12 cycles was run with a J-beta primer mix and a sample-barcoded 5' primer. Each TCR beta cDNA molecule received a unique molecular identifier from a template-switch 5' adaptor carrying 12 random nucleotides. At least 2.5 million CDR3-containing paired-end reads were obtained from each sample. First-strand cDNA synthesis was performed from all RNA using the Mint cDNA synthesis kit, with priming by a TRBC-specific oligonucleotide. Following uracil-DNA glycosylase treatment, all cDNA underwent a first 18-cycle PCR with the universal primers M1SS and BC2_uni_R. The original pipeline was this. Each sample was normalized by randomly selecting 1 million high-quality reads, each carrying a distinct molecular identifier. Reads sharing molecular identifiers were discarded rather than binned into consensus sequences. MiTCR, set to a Q25 quality threshold and the strictest error-elimination algorithm, was used for CDR3 identification, clonotype clustering and error correction. A nonparametric unseen species model with Euler transformation was used to estimate a lower bound on total TCR beta diversity. TCRdb reran the public reads through fastp at Q25 and MiXCR, keeping productive beta chains. Duplicate CDR3 protein sequences are folded into a single record with the most common DNA and genes. These V and J calls derive from TCRdb rather than the authors' analysis. This sample is represented by 1.5 million to 2 million distinct CDR3 sequences; approximately 28% of them were singletons. The top ten constitute roughly 8% of the sample.

Recombination joined TRBV7-2 with TRBJ1-1, with 10 bases matching TRBD1. Sequenced material: blood. The source of this sequence is a woman aged 30 to 39 in good health. The CDR3 region: CASSPDRGTYTEAFF. The DNA sequence is given as TGTGCCAGCAGCCCGGACAGGGGGACGTACACTGAAGCTTTCTTT.